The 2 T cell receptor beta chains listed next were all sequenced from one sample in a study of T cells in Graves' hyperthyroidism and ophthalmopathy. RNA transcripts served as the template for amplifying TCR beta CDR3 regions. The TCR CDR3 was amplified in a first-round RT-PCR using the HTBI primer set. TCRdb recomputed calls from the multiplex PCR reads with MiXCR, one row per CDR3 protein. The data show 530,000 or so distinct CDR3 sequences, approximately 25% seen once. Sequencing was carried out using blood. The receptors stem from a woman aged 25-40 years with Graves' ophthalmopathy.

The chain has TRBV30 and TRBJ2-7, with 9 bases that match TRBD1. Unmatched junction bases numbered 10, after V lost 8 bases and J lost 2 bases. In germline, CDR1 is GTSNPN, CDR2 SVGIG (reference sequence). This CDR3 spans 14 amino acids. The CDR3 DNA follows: TGTGCCGTAAAGCGGGGACAGGGACCCTACGAGCAGTACTTC. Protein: CAVKRGQGPYEQYF.

CDR3: CASRHRQGSYPEAFF. CDR3 nucleotide sequence: TGTGCCAGCAGACACAGACAGGGGTCGTACCCTGAAGCTTTCTTT. The gene calls are TRBV6-2 or TRBV6-3 and TRBJ1-1; 8 nucleotides line up with TRBD1. The CDR3 sequence is 15 residues long. With V trimmed by 6 bases and J by 6 bases, 12 bases remained unmatched. Germline-derived CDR1 and CDR2 are MNHEY and SVGEGT.